These 28 T cell receptor beta chains were sequenced from one sample in a study of cytotoxic CD8 clonotypes in ibrutinib-treated CLL. Some clones are missing from TCRdb's copy, which holds only in-frame ones; the method was immunoSEQ multiplex PCR. The data hold 150,000 to 250,000 clones, with over 55% observed a single time. The material sequenced was PBMCs, taken after 24 months of ibrutinib treatment. Source of these receptors: a human donor with chronic lymphocytic leukemia.

This chain connects TRBV6-1 to TRBJ2-2; D tentatively fits TRBD1 or TRBD2 (5 bases each). The CDR3 loop spans 15 amino acids. The V gene's germline CDR1 is MNHNS and CDR2 SASEGT. Trimming cost V 3 bases and J 7 bases, with 15 bases left between them. The CDR3: CASSEVFLGVGELFF. The CDR3 nucleotides read TGTGCCAGCAGTGAGGTGTTCTTGGGGGTCGGGGAGCTGTTTTTT.

This clone was observed a few times. The chain is built from TRBV27 and TRBJ2-7; 7 bases are a match to TRBD2. The ends lost 5 bases at V and 2 bases at J; junction bases unmatched: 21. This CDR3 has 19 amino acids. Germline V gives CDR1 MNHEY, CDR2 SMNVEV (reference sequence). CDR3 loop: CASSREGPSIGGSPYEQYF. The CDR3 DNA is TGTGCCAGCAGTCGAGAGGGGCCGTCAATCGGGGGGTCCCCCTACGAGCAGTACTTC.

The chain recombines TRBV5-1 with TRBJ1-5, with 7 bases that match TRBD1. The junction had 7 bases not matched to a gene; V was cut back by 2 bases and J by 5 bases. The CDR3 length is 15 residues. Germline assignment: CDR1 SGHRS and CDR2 YFSETQ. Here the CDR3 reads CASSLRGGLDQPQHF. CDR3 DNA sequence: TGCGCCAGCAGCTTAAGAGGGGGCCTGGATCAGCCCCAGCATTTT.

The rearrangement links TRBV10-2 to TRBJ2-7, with D possibly being TRBD1 or TRBD2 (5 bases each). CDR3 size: 18 residues. V dropped 0 bases and J dropped 7 bases, with 25 bases sitting between them. Germline-derived CDR1 and CDR2 are WSHSY and SAAADI. CDR3 nucleotide sequence: TGCGCCAGCAGTGAGTCGGTGGGTTGGGGGACGGCTTTGAGGGAGCAGTACTTC. It yields the protein CASSESVGWGTALREQYF.

This chain's CDR3 is CASRPGQGRRQPQHF. DNA for the CDR3: TGTGCCAGCAGGCCTGGACAGGGTCGAAGGCAGCCCCAGCATTTT. The chain has TRBV6-1 and TRBJ1-5, with TRBD1 matching over 8 bases. Germline CDR1 MNHNS, CDR2 SASEGT. The V and J ends lost 6 bases and 7 bases, in that order; junction bases with no gene match: 11. This CDR3 is 15 amino acids long.

This chain joins TRBV27 and TRBJ1-2; TRBD1 agrees at 7 bases. V dropped 5 bases and J dropped 8; count of bases not matched to a gene: 14. CDR3 length equals 15 residues. Germline V gene data show CDR1 as MNHEY and CDR2 as SMNVEV (reference sequence). The CDR3 coding sequence is TGTGCCAGCAGTCATTATCCCCAGGGGGTGGGGGGCTACACCTTC. Residues: CASSHYPQGVGGYTF.

The CDR3 coding sequence is TGCGCCAGCAGCTTGGTACCTCGTCACCTCTCTGGAAACACCATATATTTT. Translation gives CASSLVPRHLSGNTIYF. This chain links TRBV5-1 with TRBJ1-3; D gene ambiguous. Per germline, CDR1 SGHRS and CDR2 YFSETQ. The V end lost 0 bases, the J end lost 0 bases, and 13 bases lay between the germline ends. The CDR3 is made up of 17 amino acids. The full variable domain, rest sourced from reference TRBV5-1 and TRBJ1-3, is KAGVTQTPRYLIKTRGQQVTLSCSPISGHRSVSWYQQTPGQGLQFLFEYFSETQRNKGNFPGRFSGRQFSNSRSEMNVSTLELGDSALYLCASSLVPRHLSGNTIYFGEGSWLTVV.

This clone was observed a few times. The V gene is TRBV7-2, the J gene TRBJ2-2, with 8 bases aligning to TRBD2. CDR3 length: 16 amino acids. CDR1 and CDR2 from the germline V gene are SGHTA and FQGNSA. V shed 5 bases and J 0 bases; nucleotides not matched to a gene: 5. CDR3 loop: CASSPTSGANTGELFF. CDR3 nucleotides: TGTGCCAGCAGCCCCACTAGCGGAGCGAACACCGGGGAGCTGTTTTTT.

This rearrangement joins TRBV7-3 to TRBJ1-5; a weak D match, TRBD1 (6 bases). The CDR3 has 15 residues. The germline V and J ends were trimmed by 7 bases and 9 bases, with 22 bases remaining between them. Per germline, CDR1 SGHTA and CDR2 FQGTGA. The CDR3 here is CASIDLRAGASPQHF. DNA of the CDR3: TGTGCCAGCATCGACCTGCGGGCAGGGGCCTCGCCCCAGCATTTT. Full variable domain (remainder filled in from reference TRBV7-3 and TRBJ1-5): GAGVSQTPSNKVTEKGKYVELRCDPISGHTALYWYRQSLGQGPEFLIYFQGTGAADDSGLPNDRFFAVRPEGSVSTLKIQRTERGDSAVYLCASIDLRAGASPQHFGDGTRLSIL.

This chain connects TRBV18 to TRBJ2-1, with 9 bases lining up with TRBD2. Looked up from germline, CDR1 is KGHSH and CDR2 is LQKENI. The CDR3 consists of 15 residues. With 5 bases clipped from V and 5 bases from J, the junction kept 7 bases outside the gene matches. This CDR3 reads CASSSGLAVNNEQFF. The CDR3 coding sequence is TGTGCCAGCTCATCGGGACTAGCAGTAAACAATGAGCAGTTCTTC.

This sequence joins TRBV11-2 and TRBJ2-1, with D unclear. Per the germline V gene, CDR1 is SGHAT and CDR2 is FQNNGV. Trimming pared 5 bases from V and 9 bases from J, leaving 11 bases between. The CDR3 is made up of 12 amino acids. CDR3 sequence reads: CASSPPRREQFF. CDR3 DNA: TGTGCCAGCAGCCCCCCCCGACGTGAGCAGTTCTTC. Drawing the rest from reference TRBV11-2 and TRBJ2-1, the complete variable domain is EAGVAQSPRYKIIEKRQSVAFWCNPISGHATLYWYQQILGQGPKLLIQFQNNGVVDDSQLPKDRFSAERLKGVDSTLKIQPAKLEDSAVYLCASSPPRREQFFGPGTRLTVL.

V usage is TRBV13 and J usage is TRBJ2-7; 11 positions match TRBD2. Losses at the gene ends were 5 bases for V and 7 bases for J; bases not matched to a gene: 7. Germline assignment: CDR1 PRHDT and CDR2 FYEKMQ (reference sequence). CDR3 length: 14 residues. The CDR3 here is CASSVAGGPSEQYF. CDR3 DNA: TGTGCCAGCAGCGTAGCGGGAGGGCCAAGTGAGCAGTACTTC.

The chain employs TRBV4-1 and TRBJ1-4, with 9 positions matching TRBD1. The CDR3 is 17 residues long. Trimming removed 5 bases from V and 7 bases from J; junction bases left unmatched: 14. Germline assignment: CDR1 MGHRA and CDR2 YSYEKL. CDR3 sequence reads: CASSDPGQGVAFEKLFF. The CDR3 coding sequence is TGCGCCAGCAGCGATCCGGGACAGGGCGTAGCATTTGAAAAACTGTTTTTT.

This clone came up once. The rearrangement links TRBV2 to TRBJ2-3; 11 nucleotides agree with TRBD2. The CDR3 is made up of 16 amino acids. Germline CDR1 is SNHLY and CDR2 is FYNNEI. Trimming at V came to 1 base and at J to 4 bases, leaving 4 bases not matched to a gene. In nucleotides, the CDR3 is TGTGCCAGCAGTGAAGAGCTAGCGGGAGGAGCAGATACGCAGTATTTT. Translating it yields CASSEELAGGADTQYF.

V and J are TRBV7-3 and TRBJ2-5; D is undetermined. Trimming cost V 2 bases and J 2 bases, with 9 bases left between them. The CDR3 runs 14 residues. Germline loops: CDR1 SGHTA, CDR2 FQGTGA. The CDR3 sequence: CASSLYGYQETQYF. CDR3 DNA sequence: TGTGCCAGCAGCTTATACGGGTATCAAGAGACCCAGTACTTC.

This clone was recorded once. CDR3 DNA: TGCGCCAGCAGCCAAGAGGTACGGGATGAGCAGTTCTTC. As protein: CASSQEVRDEQFF. The rearrangement links TRBV4-3 to TRBJ2-1; no clear D gene. V lost 0 bases and J lost 8, with 8 bases in between. The CDR3 runs to 13 residues. The germline V gene encodes CDR1 LGHNA and CDR2 YSLEER.

This chain uses TRBV20-1 with TRBJ2-7; D is ambiguous. CDR3 size: 10 residues. V gave up 6 bases and J gave up 7 bases, with 10 bases separating them. Germline V gene lookup returns CDR1 DFQATT and CDR2 SNEGSKA (reference sequence). CDR3 coding DNA: TGCAGTGCAAAAATGGGAGAGCAGTACTTC. This encodes CSAKMGEQYF.

The rearrangement joins TRBV7-2 to TRBJ2-2; 9 nucleotides line up with TRBD1. Germline loops: CDR1 SGHTA, CDR2 FQGNSA. The length of the CDR3 is 17 residues. Losses at the gene ends were 6 bases for V and 0 bases for J; bases not matched to a gene: 8. The CDR3 protein is CASRAPGQGANTGELFF. CDR3 bases: TGTGCCAGCAGGGCCCCGGGACAGGGAGCGAACACCGGGGAGCTGTTTTTT.

In this sample, this clone turned up once. V and J are TRBV5-1 and TRBJ2-5, with D possibly matching TRBD1 (5 bases). Between the trimmed V and J ends, which lost 4 bases and 5 bases, there was a span of 18 bases. Germline V gene sequence: CDR1 SGHRS, CDR2 YFSETQ. This CDR3 region has 15 residues. The CDR3 loop is CASSRLQGKTETQYF. In DNA, the CDR3 is TGCGCCAGCAGCCGACTGCAGGGAAAGACGGAGACCCAGTACTTC.

This chain links TRBV4-3 with TRBJ2-3; D is uncertain. CDR1 and CDR2 (germline): LGHNA, YSLEER. V shed 0 bases and J shed 2 bases, with 9 bases lying between them. This CDR3 comprises 15 residues. CDR3 DNA: TGCGCCAGCAGCCAAGAGACGCGGCACACAGATACGCAGTATTTT. Its protein is CASSQETRHTDTQYF.

The CDR3 region has the DNA TGTGCCAGCAGCTTACTCCGTTTTTACGAGCAGTACTTC. Its translation: CASSLLRFYEQYF. This rearrangement joins TRBV7-2 to TRBJ2-7, with D uncertain. From germline, CDR1 is SGHTA and CDR2 FQGNSA. Trimming shortened V by 2 bases and J by 4 bases, and 9 bases separated the two germline ends. CDR3 size: 13 residues.

The V gene is TRBV5-1, the J gene TRBJ1-1, with 9 bases lining up with TRBD1. This CDR3 contains 15 residues. Germline V CDR1 and CDR2: SGHRS, YFSETQ. With 3 bases clipped from V and 6 bases from J, the junction kept 9 bases outside the gene matches. The CDR3 spells CASSYSQGAVAEAFF. CDR3 sequence (DNA): TGCGCCAGCAGCTACTCACAGGGGGCGGTGGCTGAAGCTTTCTTT.

This clone appeared a single time. V usage is TRBV7-9 and J usage is TRBJ2-5; D gene unclear. The length of the CDR3 is 11 residues. Deletions cut 6 bases from V and 4 bases from J, with 6 bases between. Germline CDR1 and CDR2: SEHNR and FQNEAQ (reference sequence). The CDR3 nucleotides read TGTGCCAGCAGTGTAGGAGAGACCCAGTACTTC. It yields the protein CASSVGETQYF.

The chain uses TRBV19 and TRBJ2-6; TRBD1 matches at 8 bases. Germline V gene lookup returns CDR1 LNHDA and CDR2 SQIVND (reference sequence). The CDR3 sequence is 16 residues long. Trimming took 3 bases from V and 6 from J; bases not matched to a gene: 7. The CDR3 loop reads CASSMGRGHAANVLTF. CDR3 nucleotides: TGTGCCAGTAGTATGGGCAGGGGGCATGCGGCCAACGTCCTGACTTTC.

The chain combines TRBV10-3 with TRBJ2-1, with 12 bases matching TRBD2. J lost 0 bases, V lost 4 bases, and 4 bases had no gene match. This CDR3 is built from 17 residues. Per the germline V gene, CDR1 is ENHRY and CDR2 is SYGVKD. The CDR3 DNA reads as TGTGCCATCAGTGCCGGGACTAGCGGGTCCTCCTACAATGAGCAGTTCTTC. Translated, it gives CAISAGTSGSSYNEQFF.

This clone has just a few counts. The chain links TRBV7-2 to TRBJ2-7; weak D call: TRBD1 (5 bases). This CDR3 contains 13 residues. From germline, CDR1 is SGHTA and CDR2 FQGNSA. The V and J ends lost 5 bases and 2 bases respectively, with 10 bases between them. CDR3 loop: CASSHQGPYEQYF. CDR3 nucleotide sequence: TGTGCCAGCAGCCACCAGGGTCCCTACGAGCAGTACTTC. The full variable domain, in which reference TRBV7-2 and TRBJ2-7 provide the parts outside the CDR3, is GAGVSQSPSNKVTEKGKDVELRCDPISGHTALYWYRQSLGQGLEFLIYFQGNSAPDKSGLPSDRFSAERTGGSVSTLTIQRTQQEDSAVYLCASSHQGPYEQYFGPGTRLTVT.

The chain carries TRBV15 and TRBJ2-5; 7 bases match TRBD2. V gave up 3 bases and J gave up 0 bases; unmatched junction bases: 13. The CDR3 extends over 18 amino acids. CDR1 is LNHNV and CDR2 is YYDKDF in the germline V gene (reference sequence). This chain's CDR3 is CATSRARTSGGYQETQYF. In DNA, the CDR3 is TGTGCCACCAGCAGGGCGAGGACTAGTGGGGGGTACCAAGAGACCCAGTACTTC.

V and J are TRBV10-3 and TRBJ2-3; 16 bases agree with TRBD2. The germline gives CDR1 ENHRY, CDR2 SYGVKD. The CDR3 length is 18 residues. The J segment lost 5 bases and the V segment lost 0 bases, leaving 5 bases of the junction unmatched. The chain's CDR3 is CAISESGLAGGRRDTQYF. The CDR3 nucleotides read TGTGCCATCAGTGAGTCGGGACTAGCGGGAGGGCGACGAGATACGCAGTATTTT.